The following is a T cell receptor (beta chain) sequence with its context. What it binds is unknown. This record belongs to a study of T cell responses to AZD1222 COVID-19 vaccine. Germline lookup yields CDR1 GTSNPN and CDR2 SVGIG (reference sequence). Trimming removed 3 bases from V and 0 bases from J, with 18 bases in between. The CDR3 length is 16 residues. Method: immunoSEQ multiplex PCR; TCRdb's copy keeps in-frame clones and lacks some. The table shows roughly 77,000 clones, with about 92% occurring only once. Study observations and caveats: As reported, nearly half of all spike-specific TCRs target variant regions that are unmutated. Every sample of the repertoires postdated the peak T cell response. Clonal diversity may have been underestimated in mostly white British donors. Vaccine-associated CD4 TCRs spanned spike, dominant at 160-218 and 743-854.

This sample comprised peripheral blood, obtained 28 days after the second AZD1222 dose. This TCR was sampled from an adult who received the AZD1222 COVID-19 vaccine. This rearrangement joins TRBV30 to TRBJ2-7; D not certain. The CDR3 sequence: CAWSVLGSGPSYEQYF. CDR3 coding DNA: TGTGCCTGGAGCGTCCTCGGTTCAGGACCCTCCTACGAGCAGTACTTC.